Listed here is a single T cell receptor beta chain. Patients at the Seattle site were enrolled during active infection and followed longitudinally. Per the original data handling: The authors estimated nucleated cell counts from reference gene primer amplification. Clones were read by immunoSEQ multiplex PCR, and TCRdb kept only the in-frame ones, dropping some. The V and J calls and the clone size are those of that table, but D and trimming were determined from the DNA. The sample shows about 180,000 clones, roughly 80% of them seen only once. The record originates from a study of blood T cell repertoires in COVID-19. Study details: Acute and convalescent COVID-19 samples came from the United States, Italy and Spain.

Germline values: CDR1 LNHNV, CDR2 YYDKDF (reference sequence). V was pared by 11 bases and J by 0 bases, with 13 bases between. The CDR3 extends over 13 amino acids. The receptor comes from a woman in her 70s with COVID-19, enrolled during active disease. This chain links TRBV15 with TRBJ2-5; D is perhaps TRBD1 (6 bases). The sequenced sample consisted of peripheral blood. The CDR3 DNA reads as TGTGCCGCAGGGGCCAGCTACCAAGAGACCCAGTACTTC. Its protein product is CAAGASYQETQYF.